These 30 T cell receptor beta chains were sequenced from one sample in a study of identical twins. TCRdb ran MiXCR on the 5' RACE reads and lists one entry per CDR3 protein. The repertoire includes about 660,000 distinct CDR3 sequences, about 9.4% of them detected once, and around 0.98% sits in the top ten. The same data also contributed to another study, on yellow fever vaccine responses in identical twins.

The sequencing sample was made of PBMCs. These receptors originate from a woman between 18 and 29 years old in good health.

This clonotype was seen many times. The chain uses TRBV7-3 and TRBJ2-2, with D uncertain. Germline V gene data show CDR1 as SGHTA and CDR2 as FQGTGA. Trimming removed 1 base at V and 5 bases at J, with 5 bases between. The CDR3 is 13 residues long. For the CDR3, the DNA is TGTGCCAGCAGCTTAAGCCCTACCGGGGAGCTGTTTTTT. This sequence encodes CASSLSPTGELFF.

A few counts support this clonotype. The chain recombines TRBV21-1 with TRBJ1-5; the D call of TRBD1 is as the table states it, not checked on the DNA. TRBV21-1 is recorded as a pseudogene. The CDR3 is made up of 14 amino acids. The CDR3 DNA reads TGTGCCAGCCGAGGGGTGAGGGGCAATCAGCCCCAGCATTTT. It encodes CASRGVRGNQPQHF.

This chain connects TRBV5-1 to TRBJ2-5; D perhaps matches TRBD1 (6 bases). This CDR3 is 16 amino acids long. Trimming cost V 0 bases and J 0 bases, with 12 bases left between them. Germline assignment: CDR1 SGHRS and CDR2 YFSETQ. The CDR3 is CASSLVAGVYQETQYF. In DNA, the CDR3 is TGCGCCAGCAGCTTGGTCGCAGGGGTCTACCAAGAGACCCAGTACTTC.

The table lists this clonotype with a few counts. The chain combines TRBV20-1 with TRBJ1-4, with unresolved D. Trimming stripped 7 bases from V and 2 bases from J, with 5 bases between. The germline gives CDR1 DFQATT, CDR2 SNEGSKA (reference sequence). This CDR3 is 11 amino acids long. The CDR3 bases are TGCAGTGTTGGGACTAATGAAAAACTGTTTTTT. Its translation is CSVGTNEKLFF.

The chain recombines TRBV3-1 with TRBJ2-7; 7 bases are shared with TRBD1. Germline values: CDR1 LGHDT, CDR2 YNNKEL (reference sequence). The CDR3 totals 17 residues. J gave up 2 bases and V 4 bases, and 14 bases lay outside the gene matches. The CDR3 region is CASSLRPTGYIAYEQYF. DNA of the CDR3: TGTGCCAGCAGCCTACGGCCGACAGGGTATATCGCCTACGAGCAGTACTTC.

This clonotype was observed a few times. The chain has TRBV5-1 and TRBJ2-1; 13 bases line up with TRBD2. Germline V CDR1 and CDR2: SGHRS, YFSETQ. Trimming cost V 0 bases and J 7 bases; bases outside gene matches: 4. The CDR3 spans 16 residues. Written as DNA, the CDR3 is TGCGCCAGCAGCTTGGAACTAGCGGGAGGGCAAAATGAGCAGTTCTTC. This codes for CASSLELAGGQNEQFF.

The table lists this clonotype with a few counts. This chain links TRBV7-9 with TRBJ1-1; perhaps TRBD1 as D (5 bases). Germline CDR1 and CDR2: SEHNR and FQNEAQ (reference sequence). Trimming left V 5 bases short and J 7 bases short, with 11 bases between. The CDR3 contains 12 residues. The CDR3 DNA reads TGTGCCAGCAGCCCCGACAGTAGTGAAGCTTTCTTT. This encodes CASSPDSSEAFF.

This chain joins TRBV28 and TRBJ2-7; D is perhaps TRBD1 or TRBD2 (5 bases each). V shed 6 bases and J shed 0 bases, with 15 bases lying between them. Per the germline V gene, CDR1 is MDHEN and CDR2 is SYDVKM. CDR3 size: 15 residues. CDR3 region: CASRAGTAASYEQYF. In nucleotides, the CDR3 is TGTGCCAGCAGAGCTGGGACGGCCGCCTCCTACGAGCAGTACTTC.

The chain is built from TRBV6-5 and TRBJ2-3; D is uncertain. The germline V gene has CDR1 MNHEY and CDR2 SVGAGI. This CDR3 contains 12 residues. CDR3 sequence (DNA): TGTGCGACGGGCAGACCCACAGATACGCAGTATTTT. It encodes CATGRPTDTQYF.

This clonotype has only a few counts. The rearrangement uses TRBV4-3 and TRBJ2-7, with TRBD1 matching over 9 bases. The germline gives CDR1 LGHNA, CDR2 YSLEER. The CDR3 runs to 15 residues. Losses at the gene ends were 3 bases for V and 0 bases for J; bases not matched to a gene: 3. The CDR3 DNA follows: TGCGCCAGCAGCCACGGGACAGGGCCCTCCTACGAGCAGTACTTC. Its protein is CASSHGTGPSYEQYF.

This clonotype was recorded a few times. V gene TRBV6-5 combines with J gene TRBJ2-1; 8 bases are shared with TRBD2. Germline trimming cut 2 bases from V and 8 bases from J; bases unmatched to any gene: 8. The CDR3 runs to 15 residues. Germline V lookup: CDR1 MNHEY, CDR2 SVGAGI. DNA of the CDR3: TGTGCCAGCAGTTACCGTGGACTAGCTAGGGATGAGCAGTTCTTC. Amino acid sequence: CASSYRGLARDEQFF.

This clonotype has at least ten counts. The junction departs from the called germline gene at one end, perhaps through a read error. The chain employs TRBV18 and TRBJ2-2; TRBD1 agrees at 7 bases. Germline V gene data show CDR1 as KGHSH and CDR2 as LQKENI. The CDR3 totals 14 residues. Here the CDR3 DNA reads TGTGCCAGCTCATCGACAGGGAACAACGGGGAGCTGTTTTTT. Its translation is CASSSTGNNGELFF.

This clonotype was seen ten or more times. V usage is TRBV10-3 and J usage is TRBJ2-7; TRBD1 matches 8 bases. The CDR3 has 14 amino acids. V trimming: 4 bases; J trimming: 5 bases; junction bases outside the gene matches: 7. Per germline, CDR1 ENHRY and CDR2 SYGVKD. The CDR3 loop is CAISGNGQGDEQYF. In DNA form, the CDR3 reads TGTGCCATCAGTGGGAATGGACAGGGCGACGAGCAGTACTTC.

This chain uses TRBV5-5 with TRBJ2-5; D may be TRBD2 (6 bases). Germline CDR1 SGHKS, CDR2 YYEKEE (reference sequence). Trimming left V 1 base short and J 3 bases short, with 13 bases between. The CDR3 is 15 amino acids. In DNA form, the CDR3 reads TGTGCCAGCAGCTTGAATCCGGGAGAGAAAGAGACCCAGTACTTC. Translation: CASSLNPGEKETQYF.

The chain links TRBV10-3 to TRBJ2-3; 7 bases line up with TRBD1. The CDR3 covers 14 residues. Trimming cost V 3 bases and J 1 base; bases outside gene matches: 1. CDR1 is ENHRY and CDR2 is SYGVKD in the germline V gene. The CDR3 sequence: CAISDTGGTDTQYF. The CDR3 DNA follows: TGTGCCATCAGTGATACAGGGGGCACAGATACGCAGTATTTT.

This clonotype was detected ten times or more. The CDR3 bases are TGCAGTGCTAGTAGGGTAGCGGGGGGCACAGATACGCAGTATTTT. Translating gives CSASRVAGGTDTQYF. This chain links TRBV20-1 with TRBJ2-3; TRBD2 aligns across 9 bases. CDR1 is DFQATT, CDR2 SNEGSKA, per germline (reference sequence). The CDR3 is 15 residues long. Losses at the gene ends were 3 bases for V and 1 base for J; bases not matched to a gene: 5.

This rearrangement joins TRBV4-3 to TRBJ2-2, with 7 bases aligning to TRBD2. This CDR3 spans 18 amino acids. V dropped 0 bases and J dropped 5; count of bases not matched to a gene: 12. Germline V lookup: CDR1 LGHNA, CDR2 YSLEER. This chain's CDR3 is CASSQDRGGSRSTGELFF. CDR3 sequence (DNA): TGCGCCAGCAGCCAAGATCGAGGCGGGAGCCGATCGACCGGGGAGCTGTTTTTT.

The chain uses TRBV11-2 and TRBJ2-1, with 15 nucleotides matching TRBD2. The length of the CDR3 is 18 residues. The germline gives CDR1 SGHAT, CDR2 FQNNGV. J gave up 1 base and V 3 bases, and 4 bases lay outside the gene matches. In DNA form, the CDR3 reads TGTGCCAGCAGCTTCCGGACTAGCGGGAGGGGATCCTACAATGAGCAGTTCTTC. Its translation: CASSFRTSGRGSYNEQFF.

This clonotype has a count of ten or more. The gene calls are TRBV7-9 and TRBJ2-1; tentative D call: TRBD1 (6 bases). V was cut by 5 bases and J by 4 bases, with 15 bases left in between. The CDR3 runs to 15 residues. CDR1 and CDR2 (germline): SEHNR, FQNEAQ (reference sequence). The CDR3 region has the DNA TGTGCCAGCAGCCCGTCTCAGGGGCTGTACAATGAGCAGTTCTTC. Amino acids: CASSPSQGLYNEQFF.

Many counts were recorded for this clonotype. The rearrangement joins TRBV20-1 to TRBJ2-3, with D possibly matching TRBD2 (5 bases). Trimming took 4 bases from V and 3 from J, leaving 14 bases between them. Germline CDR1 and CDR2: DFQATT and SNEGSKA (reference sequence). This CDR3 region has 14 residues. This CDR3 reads CSAISVLGTDTQYF. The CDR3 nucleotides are TGCAGTGCTATTAGCGTGTTAGGGACAGATACGCAGTATTTT.

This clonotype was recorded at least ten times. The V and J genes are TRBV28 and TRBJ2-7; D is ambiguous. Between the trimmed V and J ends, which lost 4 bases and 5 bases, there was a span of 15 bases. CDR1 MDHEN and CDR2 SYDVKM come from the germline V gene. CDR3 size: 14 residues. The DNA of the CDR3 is TGTGCCAGCAGTTATCCCGGAACCCTCCACGAGCAGTACTTC. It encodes CASSYPGTLHEQYF.

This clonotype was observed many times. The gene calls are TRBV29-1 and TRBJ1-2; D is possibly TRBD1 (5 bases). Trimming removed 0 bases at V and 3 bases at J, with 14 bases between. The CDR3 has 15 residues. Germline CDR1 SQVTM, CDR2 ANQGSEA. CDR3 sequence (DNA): TGCAGCGTTGAAGATGGGACGGAAAGATACTATGGCTACACCTTC. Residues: CSVEDGTERYYGYTF.

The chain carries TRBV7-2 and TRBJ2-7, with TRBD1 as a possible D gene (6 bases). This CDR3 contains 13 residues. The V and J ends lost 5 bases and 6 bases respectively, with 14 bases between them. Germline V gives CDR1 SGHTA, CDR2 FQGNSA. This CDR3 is CASSQRTVSEQYF. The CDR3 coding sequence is TGTGCCAGCAGCCAGAGGACAGTGAGCGAGCAGTACTTC.

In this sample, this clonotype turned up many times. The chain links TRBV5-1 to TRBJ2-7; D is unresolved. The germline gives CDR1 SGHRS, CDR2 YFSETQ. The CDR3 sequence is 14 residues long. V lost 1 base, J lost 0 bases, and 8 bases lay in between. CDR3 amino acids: CASSLSPDSYEQYF. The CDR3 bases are TGCGCCAGCAGCTTGTCTCCGGACTCCTACGAGCAGTACTTC.

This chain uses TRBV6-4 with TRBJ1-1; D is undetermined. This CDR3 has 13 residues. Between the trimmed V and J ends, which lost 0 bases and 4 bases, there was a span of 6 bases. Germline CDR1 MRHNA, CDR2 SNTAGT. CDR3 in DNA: TGTGCCAGCAGTGACTCGCCCGGCACTGAAGCTTTCTTT. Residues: CASSDSPGTEAFF.

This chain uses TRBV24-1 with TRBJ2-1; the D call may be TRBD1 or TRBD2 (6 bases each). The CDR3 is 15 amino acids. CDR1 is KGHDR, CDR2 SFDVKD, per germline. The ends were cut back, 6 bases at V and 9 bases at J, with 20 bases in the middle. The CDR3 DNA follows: TGTGCCACCAGTTTGGAGGGGGTTGATAATGGTGAGCAGTTCTTC. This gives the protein CATSLEGVDNGEQFF.

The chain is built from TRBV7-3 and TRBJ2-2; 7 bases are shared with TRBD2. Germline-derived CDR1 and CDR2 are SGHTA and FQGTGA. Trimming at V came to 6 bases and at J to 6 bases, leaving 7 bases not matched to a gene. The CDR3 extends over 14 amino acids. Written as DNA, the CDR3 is TGTGCCAGCAGTCGTCGGGGGGACGCCGGGGAGCTGTTTTTT. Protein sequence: CASSRRGDAGELFF.

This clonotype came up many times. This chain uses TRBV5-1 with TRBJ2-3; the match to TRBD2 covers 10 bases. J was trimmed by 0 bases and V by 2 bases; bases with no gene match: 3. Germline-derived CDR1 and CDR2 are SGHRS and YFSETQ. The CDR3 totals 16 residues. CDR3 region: CASSLSSGGSTDTQYF. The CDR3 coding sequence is TGCGCCAGCAGCTTATCTAGCGGGGGAAGCACAGATACGCAGTATTTT.

DNA of the CDR3: TGTGCCAGCAGCCACGAGTTTTTT. Translated, it gives CASSHEFF. This chain connects TRBV14 to TRBJ2-2; D call uncertain. This CDR3 comprises 8 residues. Germline V gives CDR1 SGHDN, CDR2 FVKESK. The germline V and J ends were trimmed by 3 bases and 16 bases, with 3 bases remaining between them.

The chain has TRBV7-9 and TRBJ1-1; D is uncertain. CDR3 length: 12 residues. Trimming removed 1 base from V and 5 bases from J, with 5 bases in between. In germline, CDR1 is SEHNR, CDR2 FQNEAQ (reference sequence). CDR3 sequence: CASSLEYTEAFF. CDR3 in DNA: TGTGCCAGCAGCTTAGAGTATACTGAAGCTTTCTTT.